The clone carrying this TCR beta chain has just one count. V dropped 6 bases and J dropped 5; count of bases not matched to a gene: 5. This CDR3 comprises 13 residues. Germline V gene lookup returns CDR1 SNHLY and CDR2 FYNNEI. Using immunoSEQ multiplex PCR, the repertoire was profiled, and TCRdb retains in-frame clones only, with some absent. The repertoire consists of around 100,000 clones, with about 85% occurring once and the leading ten covering approximately 5%. This sample was included in a study of blood T cell repertoires in COVID-19. The specimen was peripheral blood. This receptor was taken from a woman aged 50 to 65 with COVID-19, enrolled during active disease. The genes are TRBV2 and TRBJ1-1; 8 bases are shared with TRBD1. The CDR3 DNA reads as TGTGCCAGCAGCGGACAGGGTCAAACTGAAGCTTTCTTT. It encodes CASSGQGQTEAFF.